This entry features one T cell receptor beta chain sequence. Method: immunoSEQ multiplex PCR; TCRdb's copy keeps in-frame clones and lacks some. Among 50,000 to 60,000 clones listed, roughly 77% were seen once. CDR3 length: 18 amino acids. Looked up from germline, CDR1 is LNHNV and CDR2 is YYDKDF (reference sequence). The V and J ends lost 5 bases and 2 bases, in that order; junction bases with no gene match: 10. This sample is drawn from a study of OX40 agonist ivuxolimab in advanced cancers. Study-wide context: The group had a mean age of about 60 years, ranged from roughly 23 to 79, and was 82.7% male. Three individuals attained partial responses, comprising one hepatocellular carcinoma case and two cutaneous melanoma cases.

The source is an adult with an advanced solid tumor such as melanoma, head and neck, liver or kidney cancer. Sample: CD4+ or CD8+ T cells sorted from blood, taken in a trial of the OX40 agonist ivuxolimab. This chain uses TRBV15 with TRBJ2-6; 9 nucleotides line up with TRBD1. The CDR3 bases are TGTGCCACCAGCGGGGGACAGGGTCTTTCGGCTGGGGCCAACGTCCTGACTTTC. This encodes CATSGGQGLSAGANVLTF.